This T cell receptor beta chain derives from a study of cytomegalovirus exposure and HLA in healthy donors. Across the study: Among 150 million to 200 million T cells, an earlier analysis found roughly 120 million unique TCR beta sequences. Whole-study results and caveats: Sequencing likely produced, as an artifact, a cluster of highly shared sequence variants. Researchers catalogued 150 or so TCR beta chains as cytomegalovirus-associated. A later analysis linked some 17,000 TCR beta sequences to HLA alleles at 0.05 false discovery rate.

The CDR3 has 12 amino acids. The ends were cut back, 4 bases at V and 4 bases at J, with 10 bases in the middle. Per the germline V gene, CDR1 is SQVTM and CDR2 is ANQGSEA. Amplification used 60 Vbeta primers and 13 Jbeta primers. TCRdb's table, derived via immunoSEQ multiplex PCR, lists solely in-frame clones and lacks some. The table has approximately 190,000 clones, more than 75% seen once. For this clone: Its antigen is unknown.

Sequenced input: PBMCs. This receptor was taken from a woman aged 25-40 years in good health and CMV-seropositive. This chain links TRBV29-1 with TRBJ1-2; no clear D. The CDR3 is CSVAKEGYGYTF. The CDR3 nucleotides read TGCAGCGTTGCCAAGGAGGGCTATGGCTACACCTTC.